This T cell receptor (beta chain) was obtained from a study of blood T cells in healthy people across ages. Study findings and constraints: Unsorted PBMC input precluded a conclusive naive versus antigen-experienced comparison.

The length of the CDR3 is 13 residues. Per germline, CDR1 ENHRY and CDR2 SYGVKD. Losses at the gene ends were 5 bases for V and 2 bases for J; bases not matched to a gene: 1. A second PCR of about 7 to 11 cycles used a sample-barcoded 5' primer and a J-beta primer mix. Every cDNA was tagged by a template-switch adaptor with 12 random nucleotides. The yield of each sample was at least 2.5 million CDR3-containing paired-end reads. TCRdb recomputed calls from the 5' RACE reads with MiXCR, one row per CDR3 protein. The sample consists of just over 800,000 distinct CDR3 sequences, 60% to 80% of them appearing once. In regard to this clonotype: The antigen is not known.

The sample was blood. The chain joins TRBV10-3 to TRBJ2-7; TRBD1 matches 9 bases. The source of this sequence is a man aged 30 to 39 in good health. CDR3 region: CAISWDRAYEQYF. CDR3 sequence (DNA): TGTGCCATCAGTTGGGACAGGGCCTACGAGCAGTACTTC.